Each of the 26 T cell receptor beta chains below was sequenced from the same sample in a study of blood T cell repertoires in COVID-19. Produced via immunoSEQ multiplex PCR; TCRdb's table is partial and in-frame only. Of some 410,000 clones in the sample, roughly 90% were seen once. Material for sequencing was PBMCs or T cells enriched from blood (not recorded which). Receptors originate from a woman aged 30 to 39 with acute COVID-19.

The chain is built from TRBV14 and TRBJ2-6; no clear D. From germline, CDR1 is SGHDN and CDR2 FVKESK. The ends were cut back, 4 bases at V and 0 bases at J, with 7 bases in the middle. The CDR3 runs to 15 residues. The CDR3 sequence: CASSPVGSGANVLTF. The CDR3 bases are TGTGCCAGCAGCCCAGTTGGCTCTGGGGCCAACGTCCTGACTTTC.

V and J are TRBV24-1 and TRBJ2-3; 8 nucleotides align to TRBD2. The CDR3 contains 16 residues. Germline assignment: CDR1 KGHDR and CDR2 SFDVKD. J was trimmed by 0 bases and V by 4 bases; bases with no gene match: 5. The chain's CDR3 is CATSDSSGGSTDTQYF. The CDR3 DNA reads TGTGCCACCAGTGACTCAAGCGGGGGCAGCACAGATACGCAGTATTTT.

This clone came up once. CDR3 protein: CASSVSTSGDYNEQFF. CDR3 DNA: TGTGCCAGCAGTGTATCGACTAGCGGGGACTACAATGAGCAGTTCTTC. The V and J genes are TRBV2 and TRBJ2-1, with 11 bases that match TRBD2. Germline CDR1 reads SNHLY; CDR2 reads FYNNEI. This CDR3 region has 16 residues. The trim removed 4 bases at V and 3 bases at J, leaving 5 bases unmatched.

This clone was counted between two and nine times. The V call is TRBV24-1, the J call TRBJ2-2; perhaps TRBD2 as D (6 bases). The CDR3 totals 14 residues. The V gene lost 9 bases and the J gene lost 2 bases, with 12 bases spanning the gap. From germline, CDR1 is KGHDR and CDR2 SFDVKD. The CDR3 DNA sequence: TGTGCCACCGGGCGCGGGGTTAACACCGGGGAGCTGTTTTTT. Translated, it gives CATGRGVNTGELFF.

V gene TRBV29-1 combines with J gene TRBJ2-7; TRBD1 aligns across 7 bases. The trim removed 4 bases at V and 4 bases at J, leaving 7 bases unmatched. CDR3 length equals 13 residues. In germline, CDR1 is SQVTM, CDR2 ANQGSEA. Here the CDR3 DNA reads TGCAGCGTTGGCTCAGGGGGTGGATACGAGCAGTACTTC. It codes for CSVGSGGGYEQYF.

The J gene is TRBJ2-7, the V gene TRBV3-1 (or the pseudogene TRBV3-2); the D gene is possibly TRBD2 (5 bases). The CDR3 sequence is 16 residues long. The ends were cut back, 4 bases at V and 6 bases at J, with 22 bases in the middle. In germline, CDR1 is LGHDT, CDR2 YNNKEL (reference sequence). In nucleotides, the CDR3 is TGTGCCAGCAGCCTATATGGGAGCCCTCGAATCGCCGAGCAGTACTTC. It yields the protein CASSLYGSPRIAEQYF.

The chain combines TRBV10-3 with TRBJ1-5; D not certain. Germline loops: CDR1 ENHRY, CDR2 SYGVKD. V shed 9 bases and J shed 0 bases, with 27 bases lying between them. The CDR3 loop spans 19 amino acids. CDR3 loop: CAMGIGVTWAFFSNQPQHF. The CDR3 bases are TGTGCCATGGGAATCGGGGTAACTTGGGCTTTCTTTAGCAATCAGCCCCAGCATTTT.

This clone was observed a single time. This rearrangement joins TRBV6-1 to TRBJ2-5, with 7 bases aligning to TRBD1. There are 17 residues in the CDR3. Germline V gene sequence: CDR1 MNHNS, CDR2 SASEGT. After removal of 3 bases from V and 5 bases from J, the junction contained 15 bases not matched to a gene. The CDR3: CASSEIRTGPYRETQYF. CDR3 DNA sequence: TGTGCCAGCAGTGAGATTAGGACAGGTCCTTATCGGGAGACCCAGTACTTC.

A single count supports this clone. The chain is built from TRBV27 and TRBJ1-2; perhaps TRBD1 as D (6 bases). Looked up from germline, CDR1 is MNHEY and CDR2 is SMNVEV (reference sequence). The V gene lost 6 bases and the J gene lost 2 bases, with 13 bases spanning the gap. This CDR3 has 14 residues. The CDR3 spells CASRATGRNYGYTF. The CDR3 nucleotides read TGTGCCAGCAGGGCGACAGGAAGGAACTATGGCTACACCTTC.

V gene TRBV7-2 combines with J gene TRBJ1-4; TRBD1 might be the D (5 bases). The CDR3 consists of 16 residues. Germline CDR1 reads SGHTA; CDR2 reads FQGNSA. V was cut by 0 bases and J by 1 base, with 9 bases left in between. CDR3 in amino acids: CASSLASGGTNEKLFF. CDR3 nucleotide sequence: TGTGCCAGCAGCTTAGCGTCGGGGGGAACTAATGAAAAACTGTTTTTT.

V and J are TRBV5-5 and TRBJ2-1; D uncertain. V gave up 4 bases and J gave up 9 bases, with 11 bases separating them. The length of the CDR3 is 12 residues. Germline CDR1 SGHKS, CDR2 YYEKEE (reference sequence). CDR3 protein: CASSEHRGEQFF. CDR3 sequence (DNA): TGTGCCAGCAGCGAACACCGCGGTGAGCAGTTCTTC.

The chain employs TRBV27 and TRBJ2-2, with TRBD2 matching 8 bases. V lost 5 bases to trimming and J lost 6 bases; unmatched junction nucleotides: 2. Germline CDR1 MNHEY, CDR2 SMNVEV (reference sequence). There are 13 residues in the CDR3. CDR3 sequence (DNA): TGTGCCAGCAGTCGAGCGGGGGCCGGGGAGCTGTTTTTT. It is translated as CASSRAGAGELFF.

The genes are TRBV19 and TRBJ1-1; 7 bases are shared with TRBD1. V gave up 4 bases and J gave up 2 bases; unmatched junction bases: 7. The CDR3 runs 15 residues. The germline V gene encodes CDR1 LNHDA and CDR2 SQIVND (reference sequence). CDR3 residues: CASSRQGGFNTEAFF. For the CDR3, the DNA is TGTGCCAGTAGTAGACAGGGCGGATTTAACACTGAAGCTTTCTTT.

This chain's CDR3 is CASSEPGGLSYEQYF. CDR3 DNA sequence: TGTGCCAGCAGTGAACCCGGGGGGTTATCCTACGAGCAGTACTTC. The chain employs TRBV25-1 and TRBJ2-7, with 7 positions matching TRBD2. This CDR3 comprises 15 residues. CDR1 MGHDK and CDR2 SYGVNS come from the germline V gene. Germline trimming cut 2 bases from V and 1 base from J; bases unmatched to any gene: 5.

Comments on this clone: Its ends do not fully match the called genes, so a read error is possible. The V gene is TRBV9, the J gene TRBJ2-3; the D gene is possibly TRBD1 (5 bases). This CDR3 contains 12 residues. Per the germline V gene, CDR1 is SGDLS and CDR2 is YYNGEE. CDR3 sequence reads: CASSVDTDRQYF. CDR3 sequence (DNA): TGTGCCAGCAGTGTGGACACAGATAGGCAGTATTTT.

This clone was observed a few times. V is TRBV6-1 and J is TRBJ1-1; possibly TRBD1 for D (5 bases). The CDR3 has 12 amino acids. Germline V lookup: CDR1 MNHNS, CDR2 SASEGT. V lost 3 bases and J 6 bases, leaving 8 bases between the germline ends. This chain's CDR3 is CASSETASEAFF. The DNA for the CDR3 is TGTGCCAGCAGTGAGACAGCCTCTGAAGCTTTCTTT.

The rearrangement links TRBV14 to TRBJ1-6, with TRBD1 identical over 12 bases. The germline CDR1 and CDR2 sequences are SGHDN and FVKESK. This CDR3 comprises 16 residues. V gave up 4 bases and J gave up 5 bases; unmatched junction bases: 3. In DNA form, the CDR3 reads TGTGCCAGCAGCCGGGACAGGGGGCTCGATAATTCACCCCTCCACTTT. It specifies CASSRDRGLDNSPLHF.

The chain links TRBV7-2 to TRBJ1-1, with a possible D match to TRBD1 (6 bases). Trimming took off 10 bases at V and 5 bases at J, with 26 bases between the two ends. CDR3 size: 16 residues. Germline-derived CDR1 and CDR2 are SGHTA and FQGNSA. The DNA for the CDR3 is TGTGCCACCGGCGACGGGGGGCACTCAGGTGGGACTGAAGCTTTCTTT. Translated: CATGDGGHSGGTEAFF.

This clone was seen a single time. The DNA of the CDR3 is TGTGCCTGGAGTGTGACTCGGCAGGGATATGGCTACACCTTC. Translating gives CAWSVTRQGYGYTF. This chain connects TRBV30 to TRBJ1-2; tentative D call: TRBD1 (5 bases). The length of the CDR3 is 14 residues. In germline, CDR1 is GTSNPN, CDR2 SVGIG (reference sequence). V shed 0 bases and J shed 5 bases, with 13 bases lying between them.

The chain links TRBV5-1 to TRBJ2-2, with D uncertain. The CDR3 totals 15 residues. V was shortened by 0 bases and J by 2 bases, with 8 bases between the two germline ends. CDR1 and CDR2 from the germline V gene are SGHRS and YFSETQ. The CDR3 sequence is CASSLVTGNTGELFF. The CDR3 DNA reads TGCGCCAGCAGCTTGGTCACTGGTAACACCGGGGAGCTGTTTTTT. Variable domain in full (rest from reference TRBV5-1 and TRBJ2-2): KAGVTQTPRYLIKTRGQQVTLSCSPISGHRSVSWYQQTPGQGLQFLFEYFSETQRNKGNFPGRFSGRQFSNSRSEMNVSTLELGDSALYLCASSLVTGNTGELFFGEGSRLTVL.

V gene TRBV7-9 combines with J gene TRBJ2-2, with TRBD2 matching 12 bases. The CDR3 has 18 amino acids. V gave up 3 bases and J gave up 0 bases; unmatched junction bases: 5. Looked up from germline, CDR1 is SEHNR and CDR2 is FQNEAQ (reference sequence). CDR3 protein: CASSFPSGGAPNTGELFF. The CDR3 coding sequence is TGTGCCAGCAGCTTCCCTAGCGGGGGGGCCCCGAACACCGGGGAGCTGTTTTTT.

The chain recombines TRBV5-6 with TRBJ1-5; D perhaps matches TRBD1 (5 bases). Germline V gives CDR1 SGHDT, CDR2 YYEEEE. Trimming removed 2 bases from V and 4 bases from J, with 13 bases in between. This CDR3 is built from 15 residues. CDR3 in amino acids: CASSFNLGANQPQHF. The CDR3, as DNA: TGTGCCAGCAGCTTCAATTTAGGGGCTAATCAGCCCCAGCATTTT.

This clone was seen once. The genes are TRBV9 and TRBJ2-7, with a tentative D call TRBD1 (5 bases). With 3 bases removed from V and 0 bases from J, the gap between germline ends came to 16 bases. Germline V CDR1 and CDR2: SGDLS, YYNGEE. The CDR3 has 16 residues. CDR3 in DNA: TGTGCCAGCAGCGCCGTAGCAGGGCATTCCTCCTACGAGCAGTACTTC. Translation gives CASSAVAGHSSYEQYF.

The chain carries TRBV5-1 and TRBJ1-1; TRBD1 matches 7 bases. CDR1 is SGHRS and CDR2 is YFSETQ in the germline V gene. CDR3 length equals 14 residues. Trimming took 4 bases from V and 5 from J; bases not matched to a gene: 8. DNA of the CDR3: TGCGCCAGCAGCCCTGCTAGGGGGCGGACTGAAGCTTTCTTT. Encoded protein: CASSPARGRTEAFF.

The V call is TRBV3-1 (or the pseudogene TRBV3-2), the J call TRBJ1-2; no definite D call. This CDR3 has 15 amino acids. Germline CDR1 reads LGHDT; CDR2 reads YNNKEL (reference sequence). V lost 3 bases to trimming and J lost 5 bases, with 16 bases between them. The DNA of the CDR3 is TGTGCCAGCAGCCAGGCTGCAGGTTCTCCTTATGGCTACACCTTC. Translated: CASSQAAGSPYGYTF.

The chain combines TRBV2 with TRBJ1-1; tentatively, D is TRBD1 (6 bases). The germline CDR1 and CDR2 sequences are SNHLY and FYNNEI. The ends were cut back, 2 bases at V and 4 bases at J, with 11 bases in the middle. The CDR3 contains 14 residues. The DNA for the CDR3 is TGTGCCAGCAGTGAACTTGTAGGGGGCACTGAAGCTTTCTTT. It encodes CASSELVGGTEAFF. Variable domain in full (rest from reference TRBV2 and TRBJ1-1): EPEVTQTPSHQVTQMGQEVILRCVPISNHLYFYWYRQILGQKVEFLVSFYNNEISEKSEIFDDQFSVERPDGSNFTLKIRSTKLEDSAMYFCASSELVGGTEAFFGQGTRLTVV.